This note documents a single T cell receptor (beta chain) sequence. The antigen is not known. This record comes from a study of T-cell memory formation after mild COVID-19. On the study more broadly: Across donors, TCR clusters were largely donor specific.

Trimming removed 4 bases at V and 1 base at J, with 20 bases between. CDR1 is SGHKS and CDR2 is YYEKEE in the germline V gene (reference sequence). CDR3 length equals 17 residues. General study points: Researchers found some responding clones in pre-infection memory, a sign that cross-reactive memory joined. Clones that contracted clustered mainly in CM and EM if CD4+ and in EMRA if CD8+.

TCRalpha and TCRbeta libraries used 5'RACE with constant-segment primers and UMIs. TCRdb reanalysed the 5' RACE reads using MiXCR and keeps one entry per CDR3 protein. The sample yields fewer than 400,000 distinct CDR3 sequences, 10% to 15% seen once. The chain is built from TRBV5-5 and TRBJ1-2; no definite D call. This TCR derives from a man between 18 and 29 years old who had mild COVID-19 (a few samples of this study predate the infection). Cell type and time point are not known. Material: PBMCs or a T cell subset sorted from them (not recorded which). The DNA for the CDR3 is TGTGCCAGCAGCCTCGGGATCGGTAACAGATTTAACTATGGCTACACCTTC. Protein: CASSLGIGNRFNYGYTF. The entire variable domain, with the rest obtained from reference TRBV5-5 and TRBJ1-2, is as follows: DAGVTQSPTHLIKTRGQQVTLRCSPISGHKSVSWYQQVLGQGPQFIFQYYEKEERGRGNFPDRFSARQFPNYSSELNVNALLLGDSALYLCASSLGIGNRFNYGYTFGSGTRLTVV.